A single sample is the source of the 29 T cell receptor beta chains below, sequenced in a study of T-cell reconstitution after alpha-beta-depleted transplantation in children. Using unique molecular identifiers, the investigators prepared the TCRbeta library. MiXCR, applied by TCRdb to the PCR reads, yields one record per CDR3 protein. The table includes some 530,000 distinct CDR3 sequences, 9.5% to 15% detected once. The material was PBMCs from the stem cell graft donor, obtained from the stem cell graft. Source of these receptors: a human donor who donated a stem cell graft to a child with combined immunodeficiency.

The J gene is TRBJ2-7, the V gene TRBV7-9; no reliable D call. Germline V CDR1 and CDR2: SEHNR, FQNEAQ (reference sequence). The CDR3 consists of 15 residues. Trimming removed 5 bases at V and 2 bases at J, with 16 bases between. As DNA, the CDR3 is TGTGCCAGCAGCCAAACCCTCGGCGGAACCTACGAGCAGTACTTC. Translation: CASSQTLGGTYEQYF. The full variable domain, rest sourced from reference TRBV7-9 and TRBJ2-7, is DTGVSQNPRHKITKRGQNVTFRCDPISEHNRLYWYRQTLGQGPEFLTYFQNEAQLEKSRLLSDRFSAERPKGSFSTLEIQRTEQGDSAMYLCASSQTLGGTYEQYFGPGTRLTVT.

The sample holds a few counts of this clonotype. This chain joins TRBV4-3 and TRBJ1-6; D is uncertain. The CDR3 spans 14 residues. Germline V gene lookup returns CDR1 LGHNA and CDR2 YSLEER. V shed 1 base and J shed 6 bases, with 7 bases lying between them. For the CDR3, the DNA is TGCGCCAGCAGCCAAGGACGGTTTAATTCACCCCTCCACTTT. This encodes CASSQGRFNSPLHF.

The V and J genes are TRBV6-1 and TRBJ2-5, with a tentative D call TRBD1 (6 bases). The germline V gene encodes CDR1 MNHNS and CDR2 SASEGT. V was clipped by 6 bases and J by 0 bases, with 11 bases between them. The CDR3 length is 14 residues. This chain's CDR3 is CASSHGQYQETQYF. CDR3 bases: TGTGCCAGCAGCCACGGACAGTACCAAGAGACCCAGTACTTC.

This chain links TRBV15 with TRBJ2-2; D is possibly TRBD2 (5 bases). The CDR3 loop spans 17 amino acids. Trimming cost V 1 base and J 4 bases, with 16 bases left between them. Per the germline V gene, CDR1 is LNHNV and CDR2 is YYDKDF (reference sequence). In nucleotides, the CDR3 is TGTGCCACCAGCAGAGGATTAAGCGGATTATTCACCGGGGAGCTGTTTTTT. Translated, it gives CATSRGLSGLFTGELFF.

In DNA form, the CDR3 reads TGTGCCAGTAGTCCTCGAGTGACAGGGGGTTACTACACCTTC. This translates into CASSPRVTGGYYTF. V gene TRBV19 combines with J gene TRBJ1-2, with 9 bases aligning to TRBD1. Germline CDR1 reads LNHDA; CDR2 reads SQIVND (reference sequence). The CDR3 contains 14 residues. V lost 5 bases, J lost 10 bases, and 11 bases stayed unmatched.

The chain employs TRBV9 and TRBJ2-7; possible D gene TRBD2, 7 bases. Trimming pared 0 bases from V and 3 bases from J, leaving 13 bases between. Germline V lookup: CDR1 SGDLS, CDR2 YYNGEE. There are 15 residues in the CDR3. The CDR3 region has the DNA TGTGCCAGCAGCGTAGAGGGGGGGTACAGCTACGAGCAGTACTTC. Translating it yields CASSVEGGYSYEQYF.

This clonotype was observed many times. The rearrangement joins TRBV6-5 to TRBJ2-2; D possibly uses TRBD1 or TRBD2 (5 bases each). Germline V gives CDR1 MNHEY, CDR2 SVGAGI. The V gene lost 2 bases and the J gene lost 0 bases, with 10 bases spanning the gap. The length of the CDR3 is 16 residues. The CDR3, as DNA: TGTGCCAGCAGTTACGAGGGGAAGGCGAACACCGGGGAGCTGTTTTTT. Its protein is CASSYEGKANTGELFF.

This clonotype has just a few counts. The DNA for the CDR3 is TGCGCCAGCAGCTACAACAGGGAGAACATTCAGTACTTC. Protein product: CASSYNRENIQYF. The chain has TRBV4-3 and TRBJ2-4; D may be TRBD1 (6 bases). V lost 5 bases, J lost 7 bases, and 12 bases lay in between. CDR3 length: 13 amino acids. Germline V gene lookup returns CDR1 LGHNA and CDR2 YSLEER.

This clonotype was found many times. CDR3 sequence: CASSLRGFGNQPQHF. The CDR3, as DNA: TGTGCCAGCAGCTTGAGGGGATTTGGCAATCAGCCCCAGCATTTT. The chain is built from TRBV5-5 and TRBJ1-5; maybe TRBD1 (5 bases). Germline CDR1 is SGHKS and CDR2 is YYEKEE (reference sequence). The CDR3 contains 15 residues. V lost 1 base to trimming and J lost 2 bases, with 10 bases between them. Based on the CDR3 plus reference TRBV5-5 and TRBJ1-5, the full variable domain is DAGVTQSPTHLIKTRGQQVTLRCSPISGHKSVSWYQQVLGQGPQFIFQYYEKEERGRGNFPDRFSARQFPNYSSELNVNALLLGDSALYLCASSLRGFGNQPQHFGDGTRLSIL.

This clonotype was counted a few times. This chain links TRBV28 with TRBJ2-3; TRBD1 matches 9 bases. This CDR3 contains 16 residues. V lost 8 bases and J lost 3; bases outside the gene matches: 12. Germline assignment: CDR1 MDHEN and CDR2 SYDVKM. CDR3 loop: CASGTPGQGLTDTQYF. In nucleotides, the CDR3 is TGTGCCAGCGGGACTCCGGGACAGGGTTTAACAGATACGCAGTATTTT.

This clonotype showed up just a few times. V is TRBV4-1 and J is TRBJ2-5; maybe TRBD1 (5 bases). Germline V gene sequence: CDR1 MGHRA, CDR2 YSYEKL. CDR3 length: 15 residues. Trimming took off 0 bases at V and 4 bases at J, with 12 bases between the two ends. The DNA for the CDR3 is TGCGCCAGCAGCCAAGATTACCCCCAGGGAGAGACCCAGTACTTC. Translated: CASSQDYPQGETQYF.

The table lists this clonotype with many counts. The CDR3 DNA follows: TGTGCCAGCACCGAAATCCGGAACGGCACAGATACGCAGTATTTT. Amino acids: CASTEIRNGTDTQYF. The chain recombines TRBV21-1 with TRBJ2-3. TRBV21-1 is noted as a pseudogene. CDR3 size: 15 residues.

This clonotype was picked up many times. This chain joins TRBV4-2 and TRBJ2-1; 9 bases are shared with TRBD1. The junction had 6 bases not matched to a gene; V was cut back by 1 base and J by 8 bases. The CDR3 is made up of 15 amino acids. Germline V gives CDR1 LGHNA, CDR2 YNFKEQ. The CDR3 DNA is TGTGCCAGCAGCCAAGGACAGGGGGATGGGGATGAGCAGTTCTTC. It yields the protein CASSQGQGDGDEQFF.

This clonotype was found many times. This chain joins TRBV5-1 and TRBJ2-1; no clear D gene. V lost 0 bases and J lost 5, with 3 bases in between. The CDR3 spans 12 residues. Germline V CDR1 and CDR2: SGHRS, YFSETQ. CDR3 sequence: CASSLADNEQFF. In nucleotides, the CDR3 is TGCGCCAGCAGCTTGGCAGACAATGAGCAGTTCTTC.

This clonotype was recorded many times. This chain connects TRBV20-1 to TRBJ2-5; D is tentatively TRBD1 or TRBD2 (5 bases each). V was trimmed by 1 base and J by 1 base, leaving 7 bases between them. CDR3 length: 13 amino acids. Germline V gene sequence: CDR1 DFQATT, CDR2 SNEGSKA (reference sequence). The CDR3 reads CSARGGVQETQYF. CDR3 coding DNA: TGCAGTGCTAGAGGAGGGGTCCAAGAGACCCAGTACTTC.

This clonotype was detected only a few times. CDR3 residues: CASSPGPLLGDEQFF. DNA for the CDR3: TGCGCCAGCAGCCCGGGACCGCTTTTAGGAGATGAGCAGTTCTTC. V and J are TRBV5-1 and TRBJ2-1; D might be TRBD1 or TRBD2, each matching 5 bases. Trimming shortened V by 4 bases and J by 8 bases, and 19 bases separated the two germline ends. Germline V CDR1 and CDR2: SGHRS, YFSETQ. The CDR3 sequence is 15 residues long.

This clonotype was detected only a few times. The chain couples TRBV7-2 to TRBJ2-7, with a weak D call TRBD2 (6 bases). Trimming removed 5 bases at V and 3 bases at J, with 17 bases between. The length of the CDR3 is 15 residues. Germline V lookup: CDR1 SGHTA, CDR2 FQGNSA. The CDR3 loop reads CASSPRSSEFYEQYF. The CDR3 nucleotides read TGTGCCAGCAGCCCCCGGTCTAGCGAATTCTACGAGCAGTACTTC.

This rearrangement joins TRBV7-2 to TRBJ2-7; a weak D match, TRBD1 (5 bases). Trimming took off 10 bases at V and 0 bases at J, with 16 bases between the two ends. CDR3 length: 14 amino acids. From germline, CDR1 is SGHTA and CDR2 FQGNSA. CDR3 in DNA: TGTGCCACCAAGGGGCAGGCGAGCTCCTACGAGCAGTACTTC. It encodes CATKGQASSYEQYF.

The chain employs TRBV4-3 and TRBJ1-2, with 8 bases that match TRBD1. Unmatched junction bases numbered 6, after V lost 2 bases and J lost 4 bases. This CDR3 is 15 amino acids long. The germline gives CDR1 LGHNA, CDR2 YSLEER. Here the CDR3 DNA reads TGCGCCAGCAGCCAACTACAGGGGGTTCCCTATGGCTACACCTTC. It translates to CASSQLQGVPYGYTF.

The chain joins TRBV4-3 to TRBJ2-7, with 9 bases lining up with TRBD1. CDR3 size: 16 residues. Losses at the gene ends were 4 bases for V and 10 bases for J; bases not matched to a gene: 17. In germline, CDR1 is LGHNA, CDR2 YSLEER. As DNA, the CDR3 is TGCGCCAGCAGCCGCTATTTCGGGGACAGGGCCTACTATCAGTACTTC. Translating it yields CASSRYFGDRAYYQYF.

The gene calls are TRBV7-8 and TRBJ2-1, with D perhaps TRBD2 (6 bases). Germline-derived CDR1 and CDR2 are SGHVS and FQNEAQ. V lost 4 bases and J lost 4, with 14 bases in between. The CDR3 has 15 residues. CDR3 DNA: TGTGCCAGCAGCTCCTCCGGGACTTCTTACAATGAGCAGTTCTTC. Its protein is CASSSSGTSYNEQFF.

CDR3 DNA sequence: TGCGCCAGCAGCCAGGACAGCCCAGGGGATGAGCAGTTCTTC. As protein: CASSQDSPGDEQFF. The chain joins TRBV5-1 to TRBJ2-1, with D perhaps matching TRBD1 (6 bases). The CDR3 length is 14 residues. Germline CDR1 reads SGHRS; CDR2 reads YFSETQ. The ends were cut back, 4 bases at V and 8 bases at J, with 16 bases in the middle. The whole variable domain, remainder taken from reference TRBV5-1 and TRBJ2-1, is KAGVTQTPRYLIKTRGQQVTLSCSPISGHRSVSWYQQTPGQGLQFLFEYFSETQRNKGNFPGRFSGRQFSNSRSEMNVSTLELGDSALYLCASSQDSPGDEQFFGPGTRLTVL.

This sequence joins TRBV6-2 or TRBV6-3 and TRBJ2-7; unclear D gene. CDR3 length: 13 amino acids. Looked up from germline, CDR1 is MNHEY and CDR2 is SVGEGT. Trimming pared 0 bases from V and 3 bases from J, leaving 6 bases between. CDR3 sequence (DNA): TGTGCCAGCAGTTACTCCTTACTCTACGAGCAGTACTTC. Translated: CASSYSLLYEQYF.

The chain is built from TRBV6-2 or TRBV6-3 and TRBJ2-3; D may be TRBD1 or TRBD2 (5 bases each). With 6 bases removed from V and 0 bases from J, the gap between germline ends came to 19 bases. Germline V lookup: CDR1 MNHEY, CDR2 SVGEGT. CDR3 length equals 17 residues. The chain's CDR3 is CASSDFPRDGSTDTQYF. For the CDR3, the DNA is TGTGCCAGCAGCGATTTCCCCCGGGACGGAAGCACAGATACGCAGTATTTT.

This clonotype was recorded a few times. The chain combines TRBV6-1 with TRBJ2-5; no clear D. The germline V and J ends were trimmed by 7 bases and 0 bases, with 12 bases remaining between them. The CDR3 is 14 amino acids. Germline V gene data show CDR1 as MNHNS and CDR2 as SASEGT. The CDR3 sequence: CASNHGRDQETQYF. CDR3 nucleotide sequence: TGTGCCAGCAACCACGGCCGGGACCAAGAGACCCAGTACTTC.

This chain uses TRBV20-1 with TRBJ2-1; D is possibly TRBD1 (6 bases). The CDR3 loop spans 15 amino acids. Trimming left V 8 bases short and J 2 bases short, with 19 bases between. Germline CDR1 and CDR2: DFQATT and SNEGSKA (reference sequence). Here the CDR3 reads CSPPLDRTPYNEQFF. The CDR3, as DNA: TGCAGTCCCCCTCTCGACAGGACCCCCTACAATGAGCAGTTCTTC.

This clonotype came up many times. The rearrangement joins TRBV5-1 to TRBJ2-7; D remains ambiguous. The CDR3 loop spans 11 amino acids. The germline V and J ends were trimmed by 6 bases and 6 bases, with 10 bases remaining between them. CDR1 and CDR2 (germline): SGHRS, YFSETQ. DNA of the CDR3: TGCGCCAGCACTGACCAAGGCGAGCAGTACTTC. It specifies CASTDQGEQYF.

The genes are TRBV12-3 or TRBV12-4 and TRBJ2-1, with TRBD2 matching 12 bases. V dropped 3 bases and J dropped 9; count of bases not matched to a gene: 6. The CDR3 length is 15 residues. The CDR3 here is CASSFGLAGGSEQFF. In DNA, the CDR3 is TGTGCCAGCAGTTTCGGCCTAGCGGGAGGGAGTGAGCAGTTCTTC.

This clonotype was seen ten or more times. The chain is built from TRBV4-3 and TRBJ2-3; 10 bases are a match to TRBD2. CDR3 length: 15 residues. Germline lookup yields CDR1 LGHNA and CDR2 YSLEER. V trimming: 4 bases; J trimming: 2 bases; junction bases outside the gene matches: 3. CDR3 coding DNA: TGCGCCAGCAGCCTACTAGCGGGGACCACAGATACGCAGTATTTT. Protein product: CASSLLAGTTDTQYF.